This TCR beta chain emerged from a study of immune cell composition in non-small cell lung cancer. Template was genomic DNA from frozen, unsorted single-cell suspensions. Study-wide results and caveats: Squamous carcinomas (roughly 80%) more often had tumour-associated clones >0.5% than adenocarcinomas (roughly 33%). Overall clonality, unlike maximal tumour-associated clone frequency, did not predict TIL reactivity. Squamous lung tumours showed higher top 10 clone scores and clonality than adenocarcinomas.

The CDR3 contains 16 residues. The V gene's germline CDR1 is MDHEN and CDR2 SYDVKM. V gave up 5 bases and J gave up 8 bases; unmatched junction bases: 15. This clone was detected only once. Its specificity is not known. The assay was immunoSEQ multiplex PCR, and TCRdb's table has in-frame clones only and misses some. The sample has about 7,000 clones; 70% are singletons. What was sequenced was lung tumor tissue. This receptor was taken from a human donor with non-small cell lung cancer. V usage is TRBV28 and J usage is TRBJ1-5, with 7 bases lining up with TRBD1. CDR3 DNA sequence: TGTGCCAGCAGTCTACCTCCCGGGCAGGGGGGTAAGCCCCAGCATTTT. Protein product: CASSLPPGQGGKPQHF. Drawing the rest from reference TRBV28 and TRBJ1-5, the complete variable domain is DVKVTQSSRYLVKRTGEKVFLECVQDMDHENMFWYRQDPGLGLRLIYFSYDVKMKEKGDIPEGYSVSREKKERFSLILESASTNQTSMYLCASSLPPGQGGKPQHFGDGTRLSIL.